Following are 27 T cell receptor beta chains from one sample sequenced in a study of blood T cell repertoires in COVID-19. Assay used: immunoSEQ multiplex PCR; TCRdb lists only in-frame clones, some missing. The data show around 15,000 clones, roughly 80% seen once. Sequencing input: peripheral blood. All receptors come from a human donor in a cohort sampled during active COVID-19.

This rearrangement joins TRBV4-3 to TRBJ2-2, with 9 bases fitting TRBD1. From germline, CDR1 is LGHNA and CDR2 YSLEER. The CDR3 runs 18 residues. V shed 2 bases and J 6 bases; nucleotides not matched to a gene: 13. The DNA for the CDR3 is TGCGCCAGCAGCCAACCACCGACCGGGACAGGGCTACCCGGGGAGCTGTTTTTT. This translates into CASSQPPTGTGLPGELFF.

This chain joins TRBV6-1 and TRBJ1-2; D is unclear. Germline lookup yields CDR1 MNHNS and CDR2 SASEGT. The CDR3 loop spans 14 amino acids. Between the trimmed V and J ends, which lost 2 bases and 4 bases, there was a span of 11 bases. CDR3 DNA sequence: TGTGCCAGCAGTGAAAGATACAGTACCTATGGCTACACCTTC. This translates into CASSERYSTYGYTF.

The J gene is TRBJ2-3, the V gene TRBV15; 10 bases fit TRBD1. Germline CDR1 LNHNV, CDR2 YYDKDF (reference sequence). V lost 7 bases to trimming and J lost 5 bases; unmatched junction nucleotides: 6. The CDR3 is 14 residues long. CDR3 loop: CATKPGQGRDTQYF. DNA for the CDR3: TGTGCCACCAAGCCGGGACAGGGGAGAGATACGCAGTATTTT.

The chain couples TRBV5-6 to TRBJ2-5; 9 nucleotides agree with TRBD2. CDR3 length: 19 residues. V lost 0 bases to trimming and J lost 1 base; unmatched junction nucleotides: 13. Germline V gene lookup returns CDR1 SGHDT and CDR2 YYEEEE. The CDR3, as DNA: TGTGCCAGCAGCTTGGCCGGCGTTTTTTCTAGCGGGGTCCAAGAGACCCAGTACTTC. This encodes CASSLAGVFSSGVQETQYF.

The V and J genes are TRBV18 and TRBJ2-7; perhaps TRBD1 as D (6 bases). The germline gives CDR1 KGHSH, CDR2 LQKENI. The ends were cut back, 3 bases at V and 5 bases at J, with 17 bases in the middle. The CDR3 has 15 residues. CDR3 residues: CASSPVGATGHEQYF. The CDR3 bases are TGTGCCAGCTCACCGGTGGGGGCCACAGGGCACGAGCAGTACTTC.

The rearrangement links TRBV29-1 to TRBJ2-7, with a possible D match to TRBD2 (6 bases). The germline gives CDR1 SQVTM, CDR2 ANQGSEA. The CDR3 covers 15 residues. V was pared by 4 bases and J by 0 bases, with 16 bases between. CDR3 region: CSVVGPGTASYEQYF. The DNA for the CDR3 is TGCAGCGTTGTCGGTCCCGGGACTGCCTCCTACGAGCAGTACTTC.

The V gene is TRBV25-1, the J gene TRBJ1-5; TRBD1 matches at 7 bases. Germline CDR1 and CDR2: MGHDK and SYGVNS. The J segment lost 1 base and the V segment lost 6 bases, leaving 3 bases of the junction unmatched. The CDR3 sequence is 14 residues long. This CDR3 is CASRETGSNQPQHF. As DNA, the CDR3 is TGTGCCAGCAGAGAGACAGGGAGCAATCAGCCCCAGCATTTT.

The CDR3 coding sequence is TGTGCCAGCAGAAGGGACAGCTATGGCTACACCTTC. It yields the protein CASRRDSYGYTF. This chain connects TRBV28 to TRBJ1-2, with TRBD1 identical over 7 bases. CDR1 and CDR2 (germline): MDHEN, SYDVKM. The CDR3 sequence is 12 residues long. Trimming at V came to 6 bases and at J to 4 bases, leaving 2 bases not matched to a gene.

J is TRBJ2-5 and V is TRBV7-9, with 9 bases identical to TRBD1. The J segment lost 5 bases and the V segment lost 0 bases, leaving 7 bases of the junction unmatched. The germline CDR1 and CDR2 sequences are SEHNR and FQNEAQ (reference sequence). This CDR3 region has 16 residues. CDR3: CASSLAGDRALETQYF. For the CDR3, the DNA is TGTGCCAGCAGCTTAGCAGGGGACAGGGCTTTGGAGACCCAGTACTTC.

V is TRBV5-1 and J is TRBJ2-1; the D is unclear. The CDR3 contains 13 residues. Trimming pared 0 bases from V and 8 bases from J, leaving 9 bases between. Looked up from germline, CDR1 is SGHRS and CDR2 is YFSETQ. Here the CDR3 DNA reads TGCGCCAGCAGCTTGGTTGCTCGGGATGAGCAGTTCTTC. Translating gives CASSLVARDEQFF.

Here the CDR3 reads CASGPTAQGVNTGELFF. CDR3 nucleotides: TGTGCTAGTGGGCCAACGGCCCAGGGCGTAAACACCGGGGAGCTGTTTTTT. The chain is built from TRBV12-5 and TRBJ2-2; tentatively, D is TRBD1 (5 bases). The CDR3 loop spans 17 amino acids. V lost 6 bases and J 2 bases, leaving 19 bases between the germline ends. CDR1 is LGHNT and CDR2 is FRNRAP in the germline V gene. The variable domain in full, with the rest retrieved from reference TRBV12-5 and TRBJ2-2, is DARVTQTPRHKVTEMGQEVTMRCQPILGHNTVFWYRQTMMQGLELLAYFRNRAPLDDSGMPKDRFSAEMPDATLATLKIQPSEPRDSAVYFCASGPTAQGVNTGELFFGEGSRLTVL.

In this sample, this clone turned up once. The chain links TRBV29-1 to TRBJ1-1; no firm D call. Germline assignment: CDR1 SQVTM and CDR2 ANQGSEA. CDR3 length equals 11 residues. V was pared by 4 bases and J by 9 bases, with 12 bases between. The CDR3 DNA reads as TGCAGCGTTGGCGGCGGGTCACAAGCTTTCTTT. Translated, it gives CSVGGGSQAFF.

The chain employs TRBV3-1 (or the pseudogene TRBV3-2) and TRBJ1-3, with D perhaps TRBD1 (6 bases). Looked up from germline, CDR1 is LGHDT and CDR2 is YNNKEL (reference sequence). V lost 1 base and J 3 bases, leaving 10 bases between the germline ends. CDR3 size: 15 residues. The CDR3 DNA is TGTGCCAGCAGCCAAGGCAGGGGTGGTGGAAACACCATATATTTT. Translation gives CASSQGRGGGNTIYF.

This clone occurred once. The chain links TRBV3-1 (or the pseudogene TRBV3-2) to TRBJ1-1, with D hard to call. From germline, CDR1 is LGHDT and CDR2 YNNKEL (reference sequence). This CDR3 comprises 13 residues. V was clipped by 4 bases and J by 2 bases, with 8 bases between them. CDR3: CASSPTGNTEAFF. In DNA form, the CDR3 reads TGTGCCAGCAGCCCTACGGGTAACACTGAAGCTTTCTTT.

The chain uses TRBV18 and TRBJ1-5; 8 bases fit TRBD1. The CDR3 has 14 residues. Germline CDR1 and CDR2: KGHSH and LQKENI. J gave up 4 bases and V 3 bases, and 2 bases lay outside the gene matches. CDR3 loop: CASSPGQENQPQHF. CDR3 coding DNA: TGTGCCAGCTCACCGGGACAGGAAAATCAGCCCCAGCATTTT.

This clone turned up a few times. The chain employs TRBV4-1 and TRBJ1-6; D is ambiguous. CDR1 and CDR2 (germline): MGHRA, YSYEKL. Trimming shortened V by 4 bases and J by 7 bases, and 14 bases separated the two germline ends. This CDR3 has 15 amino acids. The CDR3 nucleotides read TGCGCCAGCAGCCCAGAATACGGAGGGAATTCACCCCTCCACTTT. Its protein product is CASSPEYGGNSPLHF.

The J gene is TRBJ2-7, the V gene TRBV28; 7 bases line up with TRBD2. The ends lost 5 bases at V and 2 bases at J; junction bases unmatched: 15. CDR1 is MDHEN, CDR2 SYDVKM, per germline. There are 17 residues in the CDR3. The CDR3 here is CASSVWKRLAVPYEQYF. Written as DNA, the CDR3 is TGTGCCAGCAGTGTTTGGAAAAGACTAGCCGTACCCTACGAGCAGTACTTC.

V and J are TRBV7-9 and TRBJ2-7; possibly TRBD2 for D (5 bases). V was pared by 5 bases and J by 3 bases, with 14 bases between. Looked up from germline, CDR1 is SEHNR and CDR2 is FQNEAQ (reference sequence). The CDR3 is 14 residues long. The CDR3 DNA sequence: TGTGCCAGCAGCCAAACTAGTATATACTACGAGCAGTACTTC. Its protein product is CASSQTSIYYEQYF.

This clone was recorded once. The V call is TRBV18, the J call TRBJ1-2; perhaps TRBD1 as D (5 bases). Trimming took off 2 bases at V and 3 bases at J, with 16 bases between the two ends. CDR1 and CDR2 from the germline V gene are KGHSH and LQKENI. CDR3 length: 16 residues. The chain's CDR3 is CASSPSQQGLDYGYTF. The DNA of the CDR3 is TGTGCCAGCTCACCAAGTCAGCAGGGCTTGGACTATGGCTACACCTTC.

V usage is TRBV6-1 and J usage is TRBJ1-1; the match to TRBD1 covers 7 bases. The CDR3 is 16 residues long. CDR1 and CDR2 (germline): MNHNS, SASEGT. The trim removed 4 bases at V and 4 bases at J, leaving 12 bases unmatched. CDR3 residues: CASSGGQVGGGTEAFF. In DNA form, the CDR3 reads TGTGCCAGCAGTGGAGGACAGGTTGGGGGAGGCACTGAAGCTTTCTTT.

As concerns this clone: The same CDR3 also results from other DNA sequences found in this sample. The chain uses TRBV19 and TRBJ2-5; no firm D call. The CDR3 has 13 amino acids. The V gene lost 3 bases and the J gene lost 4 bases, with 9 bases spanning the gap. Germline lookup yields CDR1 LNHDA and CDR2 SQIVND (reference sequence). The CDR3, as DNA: TGTGCCAGTAGTATTAAGGCAGGAGAGACCCAGTACTTC. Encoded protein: CASSIKAGETQYF.

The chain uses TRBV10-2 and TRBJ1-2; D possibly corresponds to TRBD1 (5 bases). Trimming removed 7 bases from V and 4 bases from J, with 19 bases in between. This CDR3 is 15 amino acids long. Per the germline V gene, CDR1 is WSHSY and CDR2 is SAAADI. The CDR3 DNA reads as TGCGCCAGCACCCCATCGTCAAGGGGTGGCTATGGCTACACCTTC. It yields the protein CASTPSSRGGYGYTF.

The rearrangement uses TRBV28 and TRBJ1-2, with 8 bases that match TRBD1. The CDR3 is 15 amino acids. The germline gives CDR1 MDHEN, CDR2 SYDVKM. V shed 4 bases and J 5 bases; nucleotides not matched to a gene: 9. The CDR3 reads CASSSTGTGRYGYTF. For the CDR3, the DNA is TGTGCCAGCAGTTCGACCGGGACAGGAAGATATGGCTACACCTTC.

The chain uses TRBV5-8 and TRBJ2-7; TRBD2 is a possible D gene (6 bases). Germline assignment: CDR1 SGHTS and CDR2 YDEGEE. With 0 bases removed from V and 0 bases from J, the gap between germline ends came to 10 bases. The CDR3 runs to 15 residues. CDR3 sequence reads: CASSLAGVSSYEQYF. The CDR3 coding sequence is TGTGCCAGCAGCTTGGCGGGGGTAAGCTCCTACGAGCAGTACTTC.

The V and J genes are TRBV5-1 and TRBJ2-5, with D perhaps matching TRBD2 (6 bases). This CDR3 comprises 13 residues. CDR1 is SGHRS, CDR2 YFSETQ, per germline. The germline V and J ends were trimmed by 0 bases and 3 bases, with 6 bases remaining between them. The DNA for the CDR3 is TGCGCCAGCAGCTTGGGCGGGGAAGAGACCCAGTACTTC. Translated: CASSLGGEETQYF.

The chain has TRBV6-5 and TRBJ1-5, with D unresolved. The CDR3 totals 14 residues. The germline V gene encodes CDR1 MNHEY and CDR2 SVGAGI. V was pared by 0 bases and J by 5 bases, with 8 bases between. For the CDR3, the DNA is TGTGCCAGCAGTTACTCCCGGGTGGATCAGCCCCAGCATTTT. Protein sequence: CASSYSRVDQPQHF.

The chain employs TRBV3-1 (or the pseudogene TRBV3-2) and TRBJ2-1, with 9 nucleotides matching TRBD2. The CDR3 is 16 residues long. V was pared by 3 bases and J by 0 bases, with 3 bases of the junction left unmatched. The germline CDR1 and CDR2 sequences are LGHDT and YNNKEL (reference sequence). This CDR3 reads CASSQTSGHSYNEQFF. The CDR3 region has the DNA TGTGCCAGCAGCCAGACTAGCGGACACTCCTACAATGAGCAGTTCTTC.